The 31 T cell receptor beta chains given below trace back to one sample, sequenced in a study of blood T cells in healthy people across ages. A second PCR of roughly 7 to 11 cycles used a sample-barcoded 5' primer and a J-beta primer mix. One entry per CDR3 protein results from TCRdb running MiXCR on the 5' RACE reads. The sample has fewer than 600,000 distinct CDR3 sequences, approximately 26% seen once. This sample was also put to use in a study of T cells of mothers and their children.

Sequenced input: blood. The origin of the receptors is a boy aged 2 to 9 in good health.

This clonotype has at least ten counts. The rearrangement links TRBV29-1 to TRBJ1-1, with D possibly matching TRBD1 (6 bases). Trimming pared 5 bases from V and 1 base from J, leaving 8 bases between. Germline V lookup: CDR1 SQVTM, CDR2 ANQGSEA. This CDR3 has 12 amino acids. CDR3 nucleotide sequence: TGCAGCGTTCAGACAGGGAACACTGAAGCTTTCTTT. This gives the protein CSVQTGNTEAFF.

Points on this clonotype: Germline and junction disagree at one end, which may indicate a read error. This sequence joins TRBV6-5 and TRBJ1-4; no firm D call. The germline V gene encodes CDR1 MNHEY and CDR2 SVGAGI. This CDR3 contains 14 residues. CDR3 nucleotide sequence: TGTGCCAGCAGCTACTCGGAAGTCGGGGAAAAACTGTTTTTT. The encoded protein is CASSYSEVGEKLFF.

This clonotype was counted only a few times. The germline gene is not matched at one end of the junction; a read error may be the cause. The chain combines TRBV25-1 with TRBJ2-3; D may be TRBD1 or TRBD2 (5 bases each). From germline, CDR1 is MGHDK and CDR2 SYGVNS. The CDR3 sequence is 15 residues long. CDR3 bases: TGTGCCAGCAGTGCCGGGACCTCGAGCACGGATACGCAGTATTTT. Amino acids: CASSAGTSSTDTQYF.

This chain links TRBV7-9 with TRBJ1-4, with D hard to call. Trimming cost V 2 bases and J 4 bases, with 11 bases left between them. Germline values: CDR1 SEHNR, CDR2 FQNEAQ (reference sequence). The CDR3 covers 15 residues. The CDR3: CASSLMWALNEKLFF. The CDR3 region has the DNA TGTGCCAGCAGCTTAATGTGGGCCCTTAATGAAAAACTGTTTTTT.

This clonotype was found a few times. The chain links TRBV6-2 or TRBV6-3 to TRBJ2-1, with TRBD1 matching over 8 bases. The assigned J gene may be wrong: the sequence end matches TRBJ2-7 better. The V gene's germline CDR1 is MNHEY and CDR2 SVGEGT. The CDR3 length is 14 residues. The CDR3 is CASSYPRGLGEQYF. DNA of the CDR3: TGTGCCAGCAGTTACCCCAGGGGGCTGGGCGAGCAGTACTTC.

The rearrangement links TRBV12-3 or TRBV12-4 to TRBJ2-7; 7 bases agree with TRBD2. The CDR3 totals 15 residues. V lost 5 bases, J lost 4 bases, and 11 bases stayed unmatched. CDR3 in amino acids: CASSGTSASGYEQYF. The CDR3 bases are TGTGCCAGCAGTGGAACTAGCGCGAGCGGGTACGAGCAGTACTTC.

The chain combines TRBV27 with TRBJ2-1; unclear D gene. From germline, CDR1 is MNHEY and CDR2 SMNVEV (reference sequence). The CDR3 extends over 18 amino acids. The V and J ends lost 5 bases and 7 bases respectively, with 27 bases between them. CDR3 sequence: CASSPSRQEYLYQNEQFF. The CDR3 DNA reads TGTGCCAGCAGTCCTTCCCGACAAGAATACCTCTACCAAAATGAGCAGTTCTTC.

The rearrangement uses TRBV5-5 and TRBJ1-2, with D perhaps matching TRBD1 (5 bases). The CDR3 length is 14 residues. The V and J ends lost 3 bases and 3 bases respectively, with 12 bases between them. Germline CDR1 is SGHKS and CDR2 is YYEKEE (reference sequence). CDR3 residues: CASSSLSGYYGYTF. The CDR3 nucleotides read TGTGCCAGCAGCTCCTTATCAGGGTACTATGGCTACACCTTC.

This clonotype was picked up a small number of times. The chain carries TRBV29-1 and TRBJ2-1, with 8 bases that match TRBD2. V dropped 4 bases and J dropped 8; count of bases not matched to a gene: 4. The CDR3 has 12 residues. From germline, CDR1 is SQVTM and CDR2 ANQGSEA. CDR3 nucleotide sequence: TGCAGCGTTGGGACTAGCATCGATGAGCAGTTCTTC. Its translation: CSVGTSIDEQFF.

This rearrangement joins TRBV7-8 to TRBJ2-7; perhaps TRBD2 as D (6 bases). This CDR3 is built from 11 residues. Germline V gives CDR1 SGHVS, CDR2 FQNEAQ. Trimming removed 1 base from V and 10 bases from J, with 8 bases in between. The DNA of the CDR3 is TGTGCCAGCAGCTTAGGTGGACTACAGTACTTC. Amino acid sequence: CASSLGGLQYF.

This clonotype has just a few counts. The chain links TRBV14 to TRBJ2-1; TRBD2 aligns across 8 bases. CDR3 length equals 17 residues. Germline assignment: CDR1 SGHDN and CDR2 FVKESK. V shed 5 bases, J shed 0 bases, and the junction held 9 bases outside the gene matches. The CDR3 sequence: CASSGLAGLSSYNEQFF. The DNA of the CDR3 is TGTGCCAGCAGCGGGCTAGCGGGCCTAAGCTCCTACAATGAGCAGTTCTTC.

This clonotype was observed a few times. The chain recombines TRBV12-5 with TRBJ1-1, with D maybe TRBD1 (5 bases). V was clipped by 1 base and J by 0 bases, with 6 bases between them. CDR3 size: 14 residues. Germline loops: CDR1 LGHNT, CDR2 FRNRAP. The CDR3 protein is CASGLEGLNTEAFF. In DNA form, the CDR3 reads TGTGCTAGTGGTTTGGAGGGGCTGAACACTGAAGCTTTCTTT.

The chain carries TRBV6-6 and TRBJ1-2; D perhaps matches TRBD1 (5 bases). The CDR3 extends over 12 amino acids. The ends were cut back, 5 bases at V and 6 bases at J, with 10 bases in the middle. Germline V gene lookup returns CDR1 MNHNY and CDR2 SVGAGI (reference sequence). As DNA, the CDR3 is TGTGCCAGCAGTATGACAGTGAATGGCTACACCTTC. Protein sequence: CASSMTVNGYTF.

This clonotype came up a few times. This chain connects TRBV29-1 to TRBJ2-1; D may match TRBD1 or TRBD2 (5 bases each). This CDR3 contains 12 residues. Germline CDR1 reads SQVTM; CDR2 reads ANQGSEA. Deletions cut 7 bases from V and 4 bases from J, with 11 bases between. The CDR3 DNA reads TGCAGCGGGGACCACGGTTACAATGAGCAGTTCTTC. This gives the protein CSGDHGYNEQFF.

This clonotype was recorded a few times. The gene calls are TRBV7-2 and TRBJ2-7; 9 nucleotides match TRBD2. Trimming at V came to 8 bases and at J to 4 bases, leaving 18 bases not matched to a gene. The CDR3 consists of 17 residues. Per germline, CDR1 SGHTA and CDR2 FQGNSA. CDR3 sequence (DNA): TGTGCCAGCGGCTCCGACCCCGGGACTAGCTTTTTGTACGAGCAGTACTTC. It specifies CASGSDPGTSFLYEQYF.

This clonotype was recorded a few times. The chain carries TRBV20-1 and TRBJ2-4; TRBD2 matches at 7 bases. Trimming removed 6 bases from V and 0 bases from J; junction bases left unmatched: 8. The germline gives CDR1 DFQATT, CDR2 SNEGSKA (reference sequence). The CDR3 is 15 residues long. For the CDR3, the DNA is TGCAGTGCCTTAGGCGGGGGAGTAGCCAAAAACATTCAGTACTTC. This encodes CSALGGGVAKNIQYF.

This clonotype has a handful of counts. The V call is TRBV12-3 or TRBV12-4, the J call TRBJ2-5; D is perhaps TRBD1 (6 bases). The CDR3 is made up of 15 amino acids. Trimming removed 3 bases from V and 2 bases from J, with 13 bases in between. CDR3 sequence reads: CASSLFWGLQETQYF. For the CDR3, the DNA is TGTGCCAGCAGTTTGTTTTGGGGGCTACAAGAGACCCAGTACTTC.

This clonotype was seen a handful of times. The chain combines TRBV6-1 with TRBJ2-6; D is possibly TRBD2 (5 bases). V lost 3 bases and J 1 base, leaving 7 bases between the germline ends. The CDR3 totals 15 residues. In germline, CDR1 is MNHNS, CDR2 SASEGT. The CDR3 is CASSDEGSGANVLTF. DNA of the CDR3: TGTGCCAGCAGTGATGAGGGATCTGGGGCCAACGTCCTGACTTTC.

The rearrangement links TRBV7-2 to TRBJ2-2; either TRBD1 or TRBD2 may fit D (5 bases each). This CDR3 has 14 amino acids. Germline values: CDR1 SGHTA, CDR2 FQGNSA. V was cut by 0 bases and J by 8 bases, with 10 bases left in between. CDR3 DNA sequence: TGTGCCAGCAGCTTAGCGAGGGGCCGGGGGGAGCTGTTTTTT. It codes for CASSLARGRGELFF. Full variable domain (rest looked up from reference TRBV7-2 and TRBJ2-2): GAGVSQSPSNKVTEKGKDVELRCDPISGHTALYWYRQSLGQGLEFLIYFQGNSAPDKSGLPSDRFSAERTGGSVSTLTIQRTQQEDSAVYLCASSLARGRGELFFGEGSRLTVL.

The gene calls are TRBV25-1 and TRBJ1-2; 7 bases map to TRBD1. Germline-derived CDR1 and CDR2 are MGHDK and SYGVNS. This CDR3 is 14 amino acids long. J was trimmed by 8 bases and V by 6 bases; bases with no gene match: 12. CDR3 bases: TGTGCCAGCAGCGCCGGGGACAGAATCTTCGGCTACACCTTC. This translates into CASSAGDRIFGYTF.

The chain is built from TRBV6-1 and TRBJ2-5; 10 bases agree with TRBD2. The J call may be in error: the DNA end matches TRBJ2-1 better. There are 15 residues in the CDR3. Germline V gene lookup returns CDR1 MNHNS and CDR2 SASEGT. The CDR3 sequence: CASSSLAGANNEQFF. CDR3 nucleotide sequence: TGTGCCAGCAGTTCGCTAGCGGGAGCAAACAATGAGCAGTTCTTC.

Ten or more counts support this clonotype. The J gene is TRBJ2-7, the V gene TRBV20-1, with D possibly matching TRBD1 (8 bases). Germline CDR1 DFQATT, CDR2 SNEGSKA (reference sequence). V was pared by 1 base and J by 5 bases, with 24 bases between. The CDR3 is made up of 17 amino acids. Written as DNA, the CDR3 is TGCAGTGCTAGAGGCCCTCCCACCCCACAGGGGGGGGACGAGCAGTACTTC. Translated: CSARGPPTPQGGDEQYF.

The chain couples TRBV20-1 to TRBJ2-7; TRBD1 or TRBD2 may be the D gene (5 bases each). The CDR3 loop spans 14 amino acids. Germline CDR1 DFQATT, CDR2 SNEGSKA (reference sequence). V was pared by 3 bases and J by 3 bases, with 15 bases between. The CDR3 protein is CSARHSGRRYEQYF. CDR3 DNA sequence: TGCAGTGCTAGGCATTCGGGACGCCGCTACGAGCAGTACTTC.

A few counts support this clonotype. V gene TRBV7-2 combines with J gene TRBJ2-7; D is possibly TRBD2 (7 bases). This CDR3 comprises 15 residues. CDR1 is SGHTA, CDR2 FQGNSA, per germline. V shed 0 bases and J shed 3 bases, with 12 bases lying between them. The CDR3 coding sequence is TGTGCCAGCAGCTTAGCTTACGGGGGGCTCTACGAGCAGTACTTC. Translated: CASSLAYGGLYEQYF.

The rearrangement joins TRBV3-1 to TRBJ2-1; 10 bases line up with TRBD2. Losses at the gene ends were 0 bases for V and 6 bases for J; bases not matched to a gene: 8. The CDR3 is 17 amino acids. The germline V gene has CDR1 LGHDT and CDR2 YNNKEL (reference sequence). CDR3 in DNA: TGTGCCAGCAGCCAAGATCTGTTGAGGACTAGCGGCAATGAGCAGTTCTTC. Protein: CASSQDLLRTSGNEQFF.

This clonotype came up a few times. This chain joins TRBV4-1 and TRBJ2-1, with D perhaps matching TRBD1 or TRBD2 (5 bases each). Germline CDR1 MGHRA, CDR2 YSYEKL. The length of the CDR3 is 16 residues. The V gene lost 1 base and the J gene lost 2 bases, with 12 bases spanning the gap. The CDR3 DNA is TGCGCCAGCAGCCAAGTGAGGGGACCCACCTACAATGAGCAGTTCTTC. This translates into CASSQVRGPTYNEQFF.

The rearrangement links TRBV29-1 to TRBJ2-5; TRBD1 aligns across 12 bases. The assigned J gene may be wrong: the sequence end matches TRBJ2-7 better. This CDR3 contains 16 residues. Germline CDR1 and CDR2: SQVTM and ANQGSEA. CDR3 sequence reads: CKGDRGLKWFPYEQYF. CDR3 DNA: TGCAAGGGGGACAGGGGGCTTAAGTGGTTCCCTTACGAGCAGTACTTC.

A remark on this clonotype: A junction boundary mismatches the germline segment, possibly from a read error. The CDR3 protein is CAISQGPSWANVLTF. The CDR3, as DNA: TGTGCCATCAGCCAGGGCCCCTCTTGGGCCAACGTCCTGACTTTC. The rearrangement joins TRBV10-3 to TRBJ2-6; the D gene is possibly TRBD1 (5 bases). This CDR3 contains 15 residues. CDR1 is ENHRY and CDR2 is SYGVKD in the germline V gene.

This clonotype was observed a few times. The chain is built from TRBV10-3 and TRBJ1-2; unclear D gene. Trimming left V 3 bases short and J 5 bases short, with 13 bases between. This CDR3 has 14 residues. Germline CDR1 reads ENHRY; CDR2 reads SYGVKD. The CDR3: CAISDPRTVYGYTF. The CDR3 DNA reads as TGTGCCATCAGTGATCCTAGGACGGTATATGGCTACACCTTC.

This clonotype was seen many times. The chain carries TRBV2 and TRBJ2-5; 15 positions match TRBD2. Trimming cost V 5 bases and J 5 bases; bases outside gene matches: 6. This CDR3 has 16 residues. Germline-derived CDR1 and CDR2 are SNHLY and FYNNEI. The CDR3 DNA reads TGTGCCAGCAGTCAAGGACTAGCGGGGGGGCTCGAGACCCAGTACTTC. It encodes CASSQGLAGGLETQYF.

This clonotype was observed a single time. This chain's CDR3 is CASSPPGPSGRGRELFF. In DNA, the CDR3 is TGTGCCAGCTCACCACCGGGTCCGAGCGGGAGAGGCCGGGAGCTGTTTTTT. The chain couples TRBV18 to TRBJ2-2, with TRBD2 identical over 8 bases. V lost 0 bases, J lost 9 bases, and 12 bases stayed unmatched. This CDR3 has 17 amino acids. Germline assignment: CDR1 KGHSH and CDR2 LQKENI. Full variable domain (remainder filled in from reference TRBV18 and TRBJ2-2): NAGVMQNPRHLVRRRGQEARLRCSPMKGHSHVYWYRQLPEEGLKFMVYLQKENIIDESGMPKERFSAEFPKEGPSILRIQQVVRGDSAAYFCASSPPGPSGRGRELFFGEGSRLTVL.